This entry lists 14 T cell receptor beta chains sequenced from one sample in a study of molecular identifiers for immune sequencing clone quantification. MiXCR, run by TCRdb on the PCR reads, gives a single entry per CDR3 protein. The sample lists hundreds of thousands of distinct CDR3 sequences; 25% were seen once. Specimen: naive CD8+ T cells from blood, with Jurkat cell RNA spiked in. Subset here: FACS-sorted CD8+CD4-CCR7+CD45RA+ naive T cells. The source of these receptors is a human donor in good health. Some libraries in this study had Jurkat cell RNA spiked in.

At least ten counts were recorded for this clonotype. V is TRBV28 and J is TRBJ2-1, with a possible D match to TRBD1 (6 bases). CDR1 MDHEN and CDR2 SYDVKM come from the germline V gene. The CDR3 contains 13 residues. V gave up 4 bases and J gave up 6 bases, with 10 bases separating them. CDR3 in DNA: TGTGCCAGCAGTTACAGGGCTGGCAATGAGCAGTTCTTC. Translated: CASSYRAGNEQFF.

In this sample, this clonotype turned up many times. CDR3 sequence reads: CASSSMLGAYEQYF. The CDR3 DNA is TGTGCCAGCAGCTCAATGTTGGGGGCATACGAGCAGTACTTC. J is TRBJ2-7 and V is TRBV7-2, with D tentatively TRBD1 (6 bases). The germline V gene encodes CDR1 SGHTA and CDR2 FQGNSA. Trimming pared 4 bases from V and 4 bases from J, leaving 14 bases between. The CDR3 consists of 14 residues.

Here the CDR3 reads CASSLRGGAFYEQYF. DNA of the CDR3: TGTGCCAGCAGTTTAAGGGGGGGGGCCTTCTACGAGCAGTACTTC. V usage is TRBV27 and J usage is TRBJ2-7, with D possibly being TRBD2 (7 bases). Deletions cut 2 bases from V and 3 bases from J, with 14 bases between. This CDR3 is built from 15 residues. The germline V gene has CDR1 MNHEY and CDR2 SMNVEV (reference sequence).

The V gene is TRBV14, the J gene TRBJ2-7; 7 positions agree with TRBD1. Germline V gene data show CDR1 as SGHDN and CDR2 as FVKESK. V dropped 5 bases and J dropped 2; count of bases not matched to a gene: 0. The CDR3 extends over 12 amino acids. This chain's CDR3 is CASSGQAYEQYF. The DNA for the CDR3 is TGTGCCAGCAGCGGACAGGCCTACGAGCAGTACTTC.

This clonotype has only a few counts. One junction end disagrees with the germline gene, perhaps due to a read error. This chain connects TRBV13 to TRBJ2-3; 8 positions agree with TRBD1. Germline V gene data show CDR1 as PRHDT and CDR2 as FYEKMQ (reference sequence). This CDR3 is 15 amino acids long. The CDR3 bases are TGTGCCAGCAGTGGCGTCGACAGGGGTGCAGATACGCGGTATTTT. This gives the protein CASSGVDRGADTRYF.

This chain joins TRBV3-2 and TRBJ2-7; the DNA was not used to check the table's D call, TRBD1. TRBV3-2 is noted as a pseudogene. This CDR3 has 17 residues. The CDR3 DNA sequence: TGTGCCAGCAGCACCCTTTACTCGGGACAAGGGACCTACGAGCAGTACTTC. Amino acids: CASSTLYSGQGTYEQYF.

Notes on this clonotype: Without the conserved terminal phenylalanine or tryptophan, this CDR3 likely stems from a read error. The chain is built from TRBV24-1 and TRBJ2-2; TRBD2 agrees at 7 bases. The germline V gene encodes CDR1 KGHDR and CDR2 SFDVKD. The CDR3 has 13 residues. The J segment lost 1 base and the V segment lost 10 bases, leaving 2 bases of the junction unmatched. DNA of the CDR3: TGTGCCACGTCGGGGGGGAACACCGGGGAGCTGTTTCTT. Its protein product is CATSGGNTGELFL.

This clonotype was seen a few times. The CDR3 here is CASARRDSNGDTEAFF. The CDR3 bases are TGTGCCAGTGCCAGACGGGACTCCAATGGGGACACTGAAGCTTTCTTT. This chain uses TRBV9 with TRBJ1-1; D possibly corresponds to TRBD1 (5 bases). From germline, CDR1 is SGDLS and CDR2 YYNGEE. CDR3 length: 16 residues. With 8 bases removed from V and 3 bases from J, the gap between germline ends came to 23 bases.

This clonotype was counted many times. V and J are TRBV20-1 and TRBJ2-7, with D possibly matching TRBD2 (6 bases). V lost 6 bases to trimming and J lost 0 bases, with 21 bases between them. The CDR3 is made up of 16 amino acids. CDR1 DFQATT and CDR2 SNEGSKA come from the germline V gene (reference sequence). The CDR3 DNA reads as TGCAGTGCCGCCAGGGACTCATACCCCTACTCCTACGAGCAGTACTTC. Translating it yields CSAARDSYPYSYEQYF.

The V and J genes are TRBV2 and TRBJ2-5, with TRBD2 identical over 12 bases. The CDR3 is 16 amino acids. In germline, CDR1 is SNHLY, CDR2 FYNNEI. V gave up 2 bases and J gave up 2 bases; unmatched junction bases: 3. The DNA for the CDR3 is TGTGCCAGCAGTGAAACTAGCGGGGGGTTTCAAGAGACCCAGTACTTC. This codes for CASSETSGGFQETQYF.

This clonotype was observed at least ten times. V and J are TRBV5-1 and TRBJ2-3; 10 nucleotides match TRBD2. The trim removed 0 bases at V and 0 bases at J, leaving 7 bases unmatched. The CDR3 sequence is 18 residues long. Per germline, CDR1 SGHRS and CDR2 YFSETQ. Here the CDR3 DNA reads TGCGCCAGCAGCTTGGACCTTAAACTAGCGGGGAGCACAGATACGCAGTATTTT. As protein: CASSLDLKLAGSTDTQYF.

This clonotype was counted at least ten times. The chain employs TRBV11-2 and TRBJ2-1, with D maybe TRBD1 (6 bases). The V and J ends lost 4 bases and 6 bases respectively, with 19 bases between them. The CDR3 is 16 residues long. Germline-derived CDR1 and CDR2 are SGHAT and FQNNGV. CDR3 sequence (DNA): TGTGCCAGCAGCTACGCCTTGGGGGCAGCTCGCAATGAGCAGTTCTTC. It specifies CASSYALGAARNEQFF.

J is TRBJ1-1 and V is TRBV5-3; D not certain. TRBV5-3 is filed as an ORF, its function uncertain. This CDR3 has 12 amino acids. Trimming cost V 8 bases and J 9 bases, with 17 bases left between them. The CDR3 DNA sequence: TGTGCCAGCAGCGGTGGGAGTCGTCAAGCTTTCTTT. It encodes CASSGGSRQAFF.

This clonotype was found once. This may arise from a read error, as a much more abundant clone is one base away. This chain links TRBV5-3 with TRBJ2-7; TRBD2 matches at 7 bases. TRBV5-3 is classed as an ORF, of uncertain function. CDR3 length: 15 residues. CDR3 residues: CASSLVSSGTYEQYF. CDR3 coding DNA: TGTGCCAGCAGCTTGGTGTCTAGCGGCACCTACGAGCAGTACTTC.